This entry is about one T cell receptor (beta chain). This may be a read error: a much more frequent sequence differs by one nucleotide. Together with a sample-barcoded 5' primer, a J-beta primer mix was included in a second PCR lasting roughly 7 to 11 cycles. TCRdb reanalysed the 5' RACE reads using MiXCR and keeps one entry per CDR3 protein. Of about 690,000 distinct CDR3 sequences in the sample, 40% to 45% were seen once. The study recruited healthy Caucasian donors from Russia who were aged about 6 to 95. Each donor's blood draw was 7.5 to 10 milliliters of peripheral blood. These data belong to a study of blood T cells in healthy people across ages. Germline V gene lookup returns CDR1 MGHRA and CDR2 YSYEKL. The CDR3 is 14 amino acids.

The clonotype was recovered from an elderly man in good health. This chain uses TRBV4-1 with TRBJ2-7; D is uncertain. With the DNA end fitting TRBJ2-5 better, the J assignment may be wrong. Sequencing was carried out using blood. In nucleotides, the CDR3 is TGCGCCAGCAGCCAAGGCGCCTTCCCAGAGACCCAGTACTTC. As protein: CASSQGAFPETQYF.